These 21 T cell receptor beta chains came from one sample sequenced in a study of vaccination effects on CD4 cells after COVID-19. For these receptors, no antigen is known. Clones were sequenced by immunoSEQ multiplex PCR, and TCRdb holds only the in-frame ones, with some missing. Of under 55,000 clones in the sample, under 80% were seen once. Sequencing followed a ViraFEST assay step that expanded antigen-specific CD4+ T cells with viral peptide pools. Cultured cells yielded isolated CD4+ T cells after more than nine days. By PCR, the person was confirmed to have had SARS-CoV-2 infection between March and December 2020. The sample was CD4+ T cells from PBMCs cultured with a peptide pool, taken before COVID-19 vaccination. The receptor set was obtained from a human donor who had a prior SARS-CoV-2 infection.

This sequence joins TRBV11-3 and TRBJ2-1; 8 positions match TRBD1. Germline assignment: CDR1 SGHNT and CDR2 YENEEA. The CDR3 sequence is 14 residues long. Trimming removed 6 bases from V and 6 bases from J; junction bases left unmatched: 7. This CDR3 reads CASRDRAFLNEQFF. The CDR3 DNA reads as TGTGCCAGCAGGGACAGGGCCTTTCTCAATGAGCAGTTCTTC.

In DNA form, the CDR3 reads TGTGCCAGCAGCTTATTTCAGGGGGGGGGAGATACGCAGTATTTT. Its translation is CASSLFQGGGDTQYF. This chain connects TRBV7-2 to TRBJ2-3; D possibly uses TRBD1 or TRBD2 (7 bases each). The V end was cut by 2 bases, the J end by 5 bases, with 14 bases between. This CDR3 has 15 amino acids. The germline V gene has CDR1 SGHTA and CDR2 FQGNSA.

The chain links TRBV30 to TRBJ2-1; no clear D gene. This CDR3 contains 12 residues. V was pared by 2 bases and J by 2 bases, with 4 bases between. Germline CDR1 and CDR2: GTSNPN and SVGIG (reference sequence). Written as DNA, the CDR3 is TGTGCCTGGAGTCGCGCCTACAATGAGCAGTTCTTC. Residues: CAWSRAYNEQFF.

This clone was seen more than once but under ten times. DNA of the CDR3: TGTGCCAGCAGCCTTCGAGAACGGGGGTACACCGGGGAGCTGTTTTTT. Amino acid sequence: CASSLRERGYTGELFF. This chain uses TRBV4-2 with TRBJ2-2, with a weak D call TRBD2 (6 bases). Germline assignment: CDR1 LGHNA and CDR2 YNFKEQ. The length of the CDR3 is 16 residues. The germline V and J ends were trimmed by 4 bases and 3 bases, with 15 bases remaining between them.

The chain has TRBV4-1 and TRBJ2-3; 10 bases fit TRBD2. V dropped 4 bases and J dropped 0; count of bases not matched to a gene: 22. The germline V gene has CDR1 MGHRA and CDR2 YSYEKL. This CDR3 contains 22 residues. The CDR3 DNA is TGCGCCAGCAGCCTTTCAAAGATATCTTCGCGGCTAGCGGGAGATAGCACAGATACGCAGTATTTT. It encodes CASSLSKISSRLAGDSTDTQYF.

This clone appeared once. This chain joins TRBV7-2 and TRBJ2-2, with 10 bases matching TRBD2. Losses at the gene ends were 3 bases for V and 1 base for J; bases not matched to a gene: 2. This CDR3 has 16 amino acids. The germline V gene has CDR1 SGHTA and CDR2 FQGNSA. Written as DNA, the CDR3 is TGTGCCAGCAGCTTTTGGACTAGCGGGAACACCGGGGAGCTGTTTTTT. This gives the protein CASSFWTSGNTGELFF.

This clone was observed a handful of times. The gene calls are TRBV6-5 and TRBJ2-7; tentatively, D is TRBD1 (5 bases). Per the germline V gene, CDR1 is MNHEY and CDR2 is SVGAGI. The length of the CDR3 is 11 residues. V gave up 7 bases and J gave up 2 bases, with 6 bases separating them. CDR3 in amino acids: CASKGAYEQYF. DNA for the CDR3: TGTGCCAGCAAAGGGGCCTACGAGCAGTACTTC.

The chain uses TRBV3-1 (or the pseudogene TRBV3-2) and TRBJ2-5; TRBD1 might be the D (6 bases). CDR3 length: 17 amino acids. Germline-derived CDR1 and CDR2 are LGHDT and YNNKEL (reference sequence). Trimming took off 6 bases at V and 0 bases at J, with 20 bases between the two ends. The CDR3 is CASSLGALRQDQETQYF. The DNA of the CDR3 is TGTGCCAGCAGTTTGGGGGCCCTCCGACAAGACCAAGAGACCCAGTACTTC.

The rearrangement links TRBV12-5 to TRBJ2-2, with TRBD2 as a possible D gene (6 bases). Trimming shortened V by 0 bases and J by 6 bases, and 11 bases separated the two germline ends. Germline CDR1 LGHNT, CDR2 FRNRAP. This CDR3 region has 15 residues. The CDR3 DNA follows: TGTGCTAGTGGTTTGGTAGTGTGGGGGGCCGGGGAGCTGTTTTTT. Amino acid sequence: CASGLVVWGAGELFF. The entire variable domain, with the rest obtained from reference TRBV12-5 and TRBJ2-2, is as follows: DARVTQTPRHKVTEMGQEVTMRCQPILGHNTVFWYRQTMMQGLELLAYFRNRAPLDDSGMPKDRFSAEMPDATLATLKIQPSEPRDSAVYFCASGLVVWGAGELFFGEGSRLTVL.

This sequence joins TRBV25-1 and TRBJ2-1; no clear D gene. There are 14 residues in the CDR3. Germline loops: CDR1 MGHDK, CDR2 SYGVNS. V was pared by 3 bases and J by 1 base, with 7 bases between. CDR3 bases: TGTGCCAGCAGTGATCGGCGGTCCTACAATGAGCAGTTCTTC. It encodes CASSDRRSYNEQFF.

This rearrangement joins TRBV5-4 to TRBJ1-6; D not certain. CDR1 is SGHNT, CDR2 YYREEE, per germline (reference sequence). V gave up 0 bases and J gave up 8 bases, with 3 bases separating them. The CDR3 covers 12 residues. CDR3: CASSLDDSPLHF. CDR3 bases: TGTGCCAGCAGCTTGGATGATTCACCCCTCCACTTT.

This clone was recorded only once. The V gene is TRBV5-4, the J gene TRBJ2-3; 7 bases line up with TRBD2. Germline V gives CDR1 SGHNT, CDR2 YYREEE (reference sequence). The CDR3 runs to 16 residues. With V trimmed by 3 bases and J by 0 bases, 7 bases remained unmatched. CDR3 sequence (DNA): TGTGCCAGCAGCTCAGCGGGAAGGACTAGCACAGATACGCAGTATTTT. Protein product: CASSSAGRTSTDTQYF. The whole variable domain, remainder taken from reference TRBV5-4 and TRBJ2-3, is ETGVTQSPTHLIKTRGQQVTLRCSSQSGHNTVSWYQQALGQGPQFIFQYYREEENGRGNFPPRFSGLQFPNYSSELNVNALELDDSALYLCASSSAGRTSTDTQYFGPGTRLTVL.

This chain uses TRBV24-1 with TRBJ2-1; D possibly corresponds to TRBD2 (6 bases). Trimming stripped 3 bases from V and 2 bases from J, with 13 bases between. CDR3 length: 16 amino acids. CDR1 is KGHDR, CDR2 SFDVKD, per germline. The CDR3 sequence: CATSDQEGRTYNEQFF. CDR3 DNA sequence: TGTGCCACCAGTGATCAGGAGGGCCGCACCTACAATGAGCAGTTCTTC.

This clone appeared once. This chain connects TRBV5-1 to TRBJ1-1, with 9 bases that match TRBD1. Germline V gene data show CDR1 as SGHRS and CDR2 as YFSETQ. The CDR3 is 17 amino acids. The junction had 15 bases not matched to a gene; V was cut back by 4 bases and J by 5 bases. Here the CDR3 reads CASSQLGTGTMGTEAFF. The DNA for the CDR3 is TGCGCCAGCAGCCAACTCGGGACAGGGACCATGGGGACTGAAGCTTTCTTT.

CDR3 region: CASSLGLGATNYGYTF. The CDR3 DNA follows: TGTGCCAGCAGCCTCGGTTTGGGGGCGACTAACTATGGCTACACCTTC. The V and J genes are TRBV5-5 and TRBJ1-2, with a tentative D call TRBD1 (6 bases). V was pared by 4 bases and J by 0 bases, with 16 bases between. CDR3 length: 16 amino acids. Germline-derived CDR1 and CDR2 are SGHKS and YYEKEE (reference sequence).

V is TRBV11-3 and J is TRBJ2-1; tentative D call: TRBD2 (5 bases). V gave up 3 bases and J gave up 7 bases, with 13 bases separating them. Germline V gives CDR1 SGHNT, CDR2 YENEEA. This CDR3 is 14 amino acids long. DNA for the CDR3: TGTGCCAGCAGCTTTGTAGCGTACTTAAATGAGCAGTTCTTC. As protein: CASSFVAYLNEQFF.

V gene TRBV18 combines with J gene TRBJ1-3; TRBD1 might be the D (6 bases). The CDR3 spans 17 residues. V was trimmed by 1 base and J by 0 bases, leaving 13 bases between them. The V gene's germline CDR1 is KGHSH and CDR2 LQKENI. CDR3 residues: CASSPLSGATSGNTIYF. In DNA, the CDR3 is TGTGCCAGCTCACCACTTTCAGGGGCCACCTCTGGAAACACCATATATTTT.

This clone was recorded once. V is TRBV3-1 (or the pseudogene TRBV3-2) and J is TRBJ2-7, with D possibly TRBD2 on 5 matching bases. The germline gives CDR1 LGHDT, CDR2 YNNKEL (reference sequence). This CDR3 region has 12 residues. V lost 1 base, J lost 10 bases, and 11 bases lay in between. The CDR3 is CASSQVAEVQYF. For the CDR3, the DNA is TGTGCCAGCAGCCAAGTGGCGGAGGTCCAGTACTTC.

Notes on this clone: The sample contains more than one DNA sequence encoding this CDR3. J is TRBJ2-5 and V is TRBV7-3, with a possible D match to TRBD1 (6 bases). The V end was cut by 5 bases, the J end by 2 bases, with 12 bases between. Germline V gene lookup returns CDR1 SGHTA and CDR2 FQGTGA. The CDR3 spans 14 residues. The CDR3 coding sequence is TGTGCCAGCAGCCCCACAGGGTTACAAGAGACCCAGTACTTC. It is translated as CASSPTGLQETQYF.

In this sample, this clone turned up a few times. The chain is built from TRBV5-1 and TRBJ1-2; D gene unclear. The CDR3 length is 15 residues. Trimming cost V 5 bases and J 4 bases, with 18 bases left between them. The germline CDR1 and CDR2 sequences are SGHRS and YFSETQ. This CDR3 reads CASRLGVEEFYGYTF. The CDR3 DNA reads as TGCGCCAGCAGGCTAGGAGTGGAAGAATTCTATGGCTACACCTTC.

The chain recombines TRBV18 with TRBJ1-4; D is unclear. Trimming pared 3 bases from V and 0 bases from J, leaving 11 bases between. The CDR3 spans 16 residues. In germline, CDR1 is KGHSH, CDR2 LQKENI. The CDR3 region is CASSPSDGATNEKLFF. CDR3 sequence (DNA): TGTGCCAGCTCACCCTCTGACGGTGCAACTAATGAAAAACTGTTTTTT.